The 31 T cell receptor beta chains in this list originate from one sample, sequenced in a study of blood T cell repertoires in COVID-19. The data were produced by immunoSEQ multiplex PCR, yet TCRdb's version contains in-frame clones alone and is incomplete. This sample has some 210,000 clones, with around 80% found just once. Sample: peripheral blood. The receptors originated from a middle-aged woman with acute or convalescent COVID-19.

The rearrangement joins TRBV7-9 to TRBJ2-7; 8 positions agree with TRBD2. The germline gives CDR1 SEHNR, CDR2 FQNEAQ (reference sequence). This CDR3 contains 15 residues. With V trimmed by 3 bases and J by 5 bases, 9 bases remained unmatched. The CDR3 coding sequence is TGTGCCAGCAGCTTCTCTAGCGGGCCTTTGGACGAGCAGTACTTC. Residues: CASSFSSGPLDEQYF. Filled out from reference TRBV7-9 and TRBJ2-7, the complete variable domain reads DTGVSQNPRHKITKRGQNVTFRCDPISEHNRLYWYRQTLGQGPEFLTYFQNEAQLEKSRLLSDRFSAERPKGSFSTLEIQRTEQGDSAMYLCASSFSSGPLDEQYFGPGTRLTVT.

This chain uses TRBV6-5 with TRBJ2-1; 8 positions match TRBD1. The germline gives CDR1 MNHEY, CDR2 SVGAGI. J lost 1 base, V lost 6 bases, and 5 bases had no gene match. There are 15 residues in the CDR3. The CDR3 loop reads CASRPTGGSYNEQFF. CDR3 DNA: TGTGCCAGCAGACCTACAGGGGGTTCCTACAATGAGCAGTTCTTC.

The rearrangement links TRBV24-1 to TRBJ2-3; tentative D call: TRBD2 (5 bases). The CDR3 totals 13 residues. Germline CDR1 is KGHDR and CDR2 is SFDVKD. The germline V and J ends were trimmed by 3 bases and 6 bases, with 9 bases remaining between them. In DNA form, the CDR3 reads TGTGCCACCAGTGATGAGGGATGGGATACGCAGTATTTT. This translates into CATSDEGWDTQYF.

Of note for this clone: This sample also contains other DNA sequences that code for the same CDR3. The genes are TRBV6-5 and TRBJ2-3, with 9 nucleotides matching TRBD1. Germline V gene data show CDR1 as MNHEY and CDR2 as SVGAGI. V gave up 4 bases and J gave up 1 base; unmatched junction bases: 3. CDR3 length: 15 amino acids. CDR3 amino acids: CASSSRQGGTDTQYF. CDR3 nucleotides: TGTGCCAGCAGTTCCAGACAGGGGGGCACAGATACGCAGTATTTT.

This sequence joins TRBV11-3 and TRBJ2-7; D may be TRBD1 (6 bases). The V end lost 3 bases, the J end lost 0 bases, and 9 bases lay between the germline ends. From germline, CDR1 is SGHNT and CDR2 YENEEA. The CDR3 length is 14 residues. The DNA of the CDR3 is TGTGCCAGCAGCTTGGGGGCCACCTCCTACGAGCAGTACTTC. Encoded protein: CASSLGATSYEQYF.

The chain carries TRBV21-1 and TRBJ2-5; the table's TRBD2 call for D was not verified on the DNA. TRBV21-1 constitutes a pseudogene. This CDR3 has 20 residues. CDR3 loop: CASSKVDSGRAQTPPETQYF. Written as DNA, the CDR3 is TGTGCCAGCAGCAAAGTGGATAGCGGGAGGGCCCAGACTCCTCCAGAGACCCAGTACTTC.

The chain uses TRBV5-5 and TRBJ2-3; 7 bases map to TRBD1. V gave up 6 bases and J gave up 2 bases; unmatched junction bases: 6. The V gene's germline CDR1 is SGHKS and CDR2 YYEKEE (reference sequence). The CDR3 contains 14 residues. This CDR3 reads CASIRTGVTDTQYF. The CDR3 nucleotides are TGTGCCAGCATCCGGACAGGAGTCACAGATACGCAGTATTTT. Using reference TRBV5-5 and TRBJ2-3 for the parts outside the CDR3, the full variable domain is DAGVTQSPTHLIKTRGQQVTLRCSPISGHKSVSWYQQVLGQGPQFIFQYYEKEERGRGNFPDRFSARQFPNYSSELNVNALLLGDSALYLCASIRTGVTDTQYFGPGTRLTVL.

The V gene is TRBV9, the J gene TRBJ1-2, with a weak D call TRBD1 (5 bases). The CDR3 is 14 residues long. Per the germline V gene, CDR1 is SGDLS and CDR2 is YYNGEE. V lost 4 bases and J 5 bases, leaving 15 bases between the germline ends. In nucleotides, the CDR3 is TGTGCCAGCAGCATACAGGCCGGGGGGTATGGCTACACCTTC. This translates into CASSIQAGGYGYTF. Together with reference TRBV9 and TRBJ1-2, the CDR3 gives the full variable domain: DSGVTQTPKHLITATGQRVTLRCSPRSGDLSVYWYQQSLDQGLQFLIQYYNGEERAKGNILERFSAQQFPDLHSELNLSSLELGDSALYFCASSIQAGGYGYTFGSGTRLTVV.

V is TRBV6-4 and J is TRBJ2-3; D is unresolved. Germline CDR1 reads MRHNA; CDR2 reads SNTAGT. The CDR3 sequence is 13 residues long. Trimming left V 2 bases short and J 3 bases short, with 6 bases between. This chain's CDR3 is CASSDKPTDTQYF. CDR3 coding DNA: TGTGCCAGCAGTGACAAGCCTACAGATACGCAGTATTTT.

The chain joins TRBV5-6 to TRBJ1-5, with D perhaps TRBD1 (6 bases). The CDR3 extends over 15 amino acids. CDR1 SGHDT and CDR2 YYEEEE come from the germline V gene. Deletions cut 3 bases from V and 6 bases from J, with 16 bases between. The CDR3 loop reads CASSSGTGSAQPQHF. CDR3 in DNA: TGTGCCAGCAGCTCGGGTACAGGGAGCGCTCAGCCCCAGCATTTT.

This clone came up a few times. The chain couples TRBV4-3 to TRBJ1-2; unclear D gene. The CDR3 contains 15 residues. Trimming left V 0 bases short and J 8 bases short, with 16 bases between. Germline assignment: CDR1 LGHNA and CDR2 YSLEER. The CDR3 coding sequence is TGCGCCAGCAGCCAAGATGGGTGGTTCGAGGAGGGCTACACCTTC. Translation gives CASSQDGWFEEGYTF.

The chain couples TRBV11-2 to TRBJ2-1; possibly TRBD2 for D (6 bases). Germline values: CDR1 SGHAT, CDR2 FQNNGV. Between the trimmed V and J ends, which lost 0 bases and 3 bases, there was a span of 9 bases. CDR3 size: 15 residues. This CDR3 is CASSLDSGGYNEQFF. CDR3 nucleotides: TGTGCCAGCAGCTTAGATTCCGGGGGCTACAATGAGCAGTTCTTC.

This sequence joins TRBV19 and TRBJ2-3; D gene uncertain. This CDR3 spans 16 amino acids. The V and J ends lost 2 bases and 2 bases respectively, with 14 bases between them. Germline CDR1 reads LNHDA; CDR2 reads SQIVND (reference sequence). The CDR3 sequence: CASSIRVPFTTDTQYF. The CDR3 DNA sequence: TGTGCCAGTAGTATACGAGTTCCGTTCACCACAGATACGCAGTATTTT.

The chain links TRBV10-2 to TRBJ1-2; 7 bases fit TRBD1. Germline V gives CDR1 WSHSY, CDR2 SAAADI. The CDR3 runs to 17 residues. V lost 4 bases and J lost 0; bases outside the gene matches: 11. The CDR3 is CASSVKGTVTPNYGYTF. The CDR3 DNA sequence: TGCGCCAGCAGTGTAAAAGGGACAGTTACTCCTAACTATGGCTACACCTTC.

This chain uses TRBV20-1 with TRBJ1-1; D possibly corresponds to TRBD1 (5 bases). Trimming removed 3 bases from V and 1 base from J, with 12 bases in between. Germline loops: CDR1 DFQATT, CDR2 SNEGSKA (reference sequence). This CDR3 region has 14 residues. The CDR3 spells CSASQAGPNTEAFF. CDR3 DNA: TGCAGTGCTAGTCAGGCAGGGCCGAACACTGAAGCTTTCTTT.

The chain has TRBV6-2 or TRBV6-3 and TRBJ2-7, with 8 bases matching TRBD2. The ends lost 2 bases at V and 3 bases at J; junction bases unmatched: 12. The CDR3 consists of 17 residues. The germline gives CDR1 MNHEY, CDR2 SVGEGT. The CDR3 DNA reads as TGTGCCAGCAGTTACGTGGGTAGCGGGATGCCGGGCTACGAGCAGTACTTC. Translated: CASSYVGSGMPGYEQYF.

The CDR3 sequence: CASSSGQLSGANVLTF. CDR3 bases: TGTGCCAGTAGTTCCGGACAGCTCTCTGGGGCCAACGTCCTGACTTTC. The rearrangement uses TRBV19 and TRBJ2-6; tentative D call: TRBD1 (6 bases). V lost 5 bases and J lost 0, with 11 bases in between. The CDR3 extends over 16 amino acids. Germline loops: CDR1 LNHDA, CDR2 SQIVND (reference sequence).

The rearrangement uses TRBV3-1 (or the pseudogene TRBV3-2) and TRBJ2-2; TRBD1 agrees at 8 bases. The CDR3 extends over 14 amino acids. Germline V gives CDR1 LGHDT, CDR2 YNNKEL (reference sequence). The trim removed 4 bases at V and 5 bases at J, leaving 3 bases unmatched. CDR3 sequence: CASSLTGVTGELFF. The CDR3 DNA follows: TGTGCCAGCAGCCTGACAGGGGTAACCGGGGAGCTGTTTTTT.

The rearrangement links TRBV5-1 to TRBJ1-3; a possible D gene is TRBD1 (5 bases). V lost 0 bases to trimming and J lost 10 bases, with 14 bases between them. From germline, CDR1 is SGHRS and CDR2 YFSETQ. The CDR3 runs 14 residues. For the CDR3, the DNA is TGCGCCAGCAGCTTGGTTGACGGGGGTGGAACCATATATTTT. This codes for CASSLVDGGGTIYF.

This clone has a handful of counts. The chain joins TRBV27 to TRBJ2-5; TRBD2 is a possible D gene (5 bases). Per the germline V gene, CDR1 is MNHEY and CDR2 is SMNVEV (reference sequence). The CDR3 runs 14 residues. Trimming shortened V by 5 bases and J by 1 base, and 11 bases separated the two germline ends. CDR3: CASSRGSSQETQYF. In DNA form, the CDR3 reads TGTGCCAGCAGTCGGGGTTCATCCCAAGAGACCCAGTACTTC.

The chain is built from TRBV15 and TRBJ2-1; 8 bases are shared with TRBD1. Germline loops: CDR1 LNHNV, CDR2 YYDKDF (reference sequence). Trimming removed 2 bases from V and 3 bases from J; junction bases left unmatched: 6. CDR3 length equals 16 residues. The DNA of the CDR3 is TGTGCCACCAGCAGACCAGGACAGGGTTACTACAATGAGCAGTTCTTC. Translated, it gives CATSRPGQGYYNEQFF.

The chain has TRBV6-5 and TRBJ2-7, with a tentative D call TRBD1 (6 bases). Trimming shortened V by 3 bases and J by 10 bases, and 16 bases separated the two germline ends. The CDR3 is 13 amino acids. Germline CDR1 is MNHEY and CDR2 is SVGAGI. The CDR3 protein is CASSYRGQTLQYF. CDR3 nucleotide sequence: TGTGCCAGCAGTTATAGAGGACAGACACTACAGTACTTC.

J is TRBJ2-7 and V is TRBV10-1; 8 bases line up with TRBD2. Per the germline V gene, CDR1 is WNHNN and CDR2 is SYGVQD (reference sequence). The CDR3 totals 12 residues. The V and J ends lost 9 bases and 2 bases, in that order; junction bases with no gene match: 3. The CDR3 is CARGLAAYEQYF. The CDR3 DNA reads TGCGCCAGAGGACTAGCCGCCTACGAGCAGTACTTC.

The DNA of the CDR3 is TGCGCCAGCAGCCAAGACCGGGCTAGCGGGATTGGAGAGACCCAGTACTTC. Protein sequence: CASSQDRASGIGETQYF. The chain carries TRBV4-1 and TRBJ2-5; 9 nucleotides align to TRBD2. The CDR3 runs to 17 residues. CDR1 is MGHRA, CDR2 YSYEKL, per germline. V shed 0 bases and J 4 bases; nucleotides not matched to a gene: 9.

This chain links TRBV5-6 with TRBJ1-2; TRBD1 is a possible D gene (6 bases). Trimming removed 7 bases at V and 3 bases at J, with 16 bases between. There are 14 residues in the CDR3. CDR1 is SGHDT and CDR2 is YYEEEE in the germline V gene. The CDR3 loop reads CASQGRQAHYGYTF. The CDR3 DNA follows: TGTGCCAGCCAAGGTCGACAGGCACACTATGGCTACACCTTC. Full variable domain (rest looked up from reference TRBV5-6 and TRBJ1-2): DAGVTQSPTHLIKTRGQQVTLRCSPKSGHDTVSWYQQALGQGPQFIFQYYEEEERQRGNFPDRFSGHQFPNYSSELNVNALLLGDSALYLCASQGRQAHYGYTFGSGTRLTVV.

The chain is built from TRBV12-3 or TRBV12-4 and TRBJ2-1; TRBD2 aligns across 7 bases. The V and J ends lost 6 bases and 10 bases, in that order; junction bases with no gene match: 6. The CDR3 has 12 amino acids. In DNA form, the CDR3 reads TGTGCCAGCAGCCTGGGACTAAACGAGCAGTTCTTC. Translating it yields CASSLGLNEQFF.

The V call is TRBV3-1 (or the pseudogene TRBV3-2), the J call TRBJ2-5; D not resolved. CDR1 and CDR2 from the germline V gene are LGHDT and YNNKEL (reference sequence). The CDR3 is 15 amino acids. Trimming stripped 0 bases from V and 4 bases from J, with 12 bases between. CDR3 coding DNA: TGTGCCAGCAGCCAAGATCCTAAGTCGGGAGAGACCCAGTACTTC. The encoded protein is CASSQDPKSGETQYF.

The CDR3 loop is CATNSNTEAFF. The CDR3 DNA reads as TGTGCCACGAACTCGAACACTGAAGCTTTCTTT. The genes are TRBV6-5 and TRBJ1-1; unclear D gene. The CDR3 has 11 residues. Germline V gene data show CDR1 as MNHEY and CDR2 as SVGAGI. Trimming pared 10 bases from V and 1 base from J, leaving 7 bases between.

The chain employs TRBV7-9 and TRBJ2-6; possible D gene TRBD2, 7 bases. V gave up 7 bases and J gave up 2 bases, with 21 bases separating them. Germline V gives CDR1 SEHNR, CDR2 FQNEAQ (reference sequence). The CDR3 has 18 residues. The CDR3 loop is CASTPPGGGGAGANVLTF. The DNA of the CDR3 is TGTGCCAGCACCCCCCCGGGGGGCGGTGGCGCTGGGGCCAACGTCCTGACTTTC. Full variable domain (remainder filled in from reference TRBV7-9 and TRBJ2-6): DTGVSQNPRHKITKRGQNVTFRCDPISEHNRLYWYRQTLGQGPEFLTYFQNEAQLEKSRLLSDRFSAERPKGSFSTLEIQRTEQGDSAMYLCASTPPGGGGAGANVLTFGAGSRLTVL.

The chain couples TRBV27 to TRBJ2-1; TRBD2 aligns across 8 bases. The germline CDR1 and CDR2 sequences are MNHEY and SMNVEV (reference sequence). This CDR3 comprises 15 residues. V was pared by 7 bases and J by 5 bases, with 10 bases of the junction left unmatched. The CDR3 sequence: CASTHRRGGHNEQFF. The CDR3 bases are TGTGCCAGCACCCACCGACGGGGGGGCCACAATGAGCAGTTCTTC.

This clone was detected a few times. The chain is built from TRBV7-9 and TRBJ1-5; D unresolved. V gave up 4 bases and J gave up 4 bases, with 5 bases separating them. The CDR3 loop spans 12 amino acids. The V gene's germline CDR1 is SEHNR and CDR2 FQNEAQ (reference sequence). This CDR3 reads CASSYLNQPQHF. As DNA, the CDR3 is TGTGCCAGCAGCTATCTAAATCAGCCCCAGCATTTT.